The present TCR beta chain was sequenced within a study of monozygotic twins with inflammatory bowel disease. The CDR3 covers 15 residues. Germline V gene sequence: CDR1 SEHNR, CDR2 FQNEAQ (reference sequence). TCRdb reanalyzed the 5' RACE reads and collapses them to one entry per CDR3 protein, without DNA. Here the sample table reports 420,000 or so distinct CDR3 sequences. This rearrangement joins TRBV7-9 to TRBJ2-5; TCRdb names TRBD2, which stays unverified in the absence of DNA. This clonotype was sampled from a human donor with ulcerative colitis or Crohn's disease, or a healthy co-twin of an affected twin (not recorded which). What was sequenced was blood. CDR3 amino acids: CASSLEGGTRETQYF.